This T cell receptor beta chain comes out of a study of cytomegalovirus exposure and HLA in healthy donors. The overall study: There were 65 million to 85 million unique TCRs (from HLA-typed donors) in an early data release. The Caucasian-associated ancestry cluster held over 80% of 398 genotyped donors.

Per germline, CDR1 MNHEY and CDR2 SMNVEV (reference sequence). This CDR3 spans 15 amino acids. The V end was cut by 4 bases, the J end by 3 bases, with 15 bases between. PCR involved 60 Vbeta and 13 Jbeta primers. The repertoire was sequenced with immunoSEQ multiplex PCR; TCRdb's copy has only in-frame clones and lacks some. The sample shows about 120,000 clones, roughly 80% of them seen only once. General study points: Analysis performed later showed TCR beta chains linked to HLA being more clonally expanded than equally common others. Certain sequence variants were highly shared and formed a cluster, and this cluster was likely a sequencing artifact.

To note about this clone: The antigen remains unidentified.

This chain links TRBV27 with TRBJ1-2; weak D call: TRBD1 (6 bases). The TCR comes from a woman aged 25 to 39 in good health and CMV-seropositive. The sequenced sample was PBMCs. The CDR3 protein is CASSSTGLGDYGYTF. CDR3 nucleotides: TGTGCCAGCAGTTCAACAGGGCTAGGGGACTATGGCTACACCTTC.